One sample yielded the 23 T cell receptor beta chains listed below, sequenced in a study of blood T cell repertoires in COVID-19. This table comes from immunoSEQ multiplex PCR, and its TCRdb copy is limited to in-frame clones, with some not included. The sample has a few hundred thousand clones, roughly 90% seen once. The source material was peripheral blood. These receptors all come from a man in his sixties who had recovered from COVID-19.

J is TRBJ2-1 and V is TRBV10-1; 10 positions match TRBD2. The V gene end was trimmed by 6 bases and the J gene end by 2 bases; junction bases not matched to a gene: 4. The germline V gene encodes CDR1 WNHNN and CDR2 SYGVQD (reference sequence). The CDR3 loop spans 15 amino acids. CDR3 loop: CASSERGGPYNEQFF. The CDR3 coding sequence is TGCGCCAGCAGCGAGCGGGGGGGCCCCTACAATGAGCAGTTCTTC.

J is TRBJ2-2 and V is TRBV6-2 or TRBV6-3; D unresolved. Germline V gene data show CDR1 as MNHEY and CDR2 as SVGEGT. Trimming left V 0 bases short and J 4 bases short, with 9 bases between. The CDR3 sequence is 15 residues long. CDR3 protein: CASSYSLTSTGELFF. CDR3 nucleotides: TGTGCCAGCAGTTACTCCCTTACTTCCACCGGGGAGCTGTTTTTT.

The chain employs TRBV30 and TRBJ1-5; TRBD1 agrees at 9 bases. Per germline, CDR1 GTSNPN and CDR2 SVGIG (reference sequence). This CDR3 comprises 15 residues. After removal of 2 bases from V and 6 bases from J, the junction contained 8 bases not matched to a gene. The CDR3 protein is CAWSTIGTGSQPQHF. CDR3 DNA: TGTGCCTGGAGTACTATCGGGACAGGGTCTCAGCCCCAGCATTTT.

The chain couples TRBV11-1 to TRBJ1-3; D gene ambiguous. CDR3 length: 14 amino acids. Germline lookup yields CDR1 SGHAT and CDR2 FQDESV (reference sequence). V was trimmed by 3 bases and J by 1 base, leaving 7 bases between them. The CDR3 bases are TGTGCCAGCAGCTTCTCGGGGTCTGGAAACACCATATATTTT. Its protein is CASSFSGSGNTIYF. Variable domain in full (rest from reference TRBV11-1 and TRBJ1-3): EAEVAQSPRYKITEKSQAVAFWCDPISGHATLYWYRQILGQGPELLVQFQDESVVDDSQLPKDRFSAERLKGVDSTLKIQPAELGDSAMYLCASSFSGSGNTIYFGEGSWLTVV.

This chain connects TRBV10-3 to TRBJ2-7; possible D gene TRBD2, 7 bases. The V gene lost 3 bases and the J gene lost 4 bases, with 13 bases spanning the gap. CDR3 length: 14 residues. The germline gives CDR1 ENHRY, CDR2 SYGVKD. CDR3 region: CAISEGGAGYEQYF. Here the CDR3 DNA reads TGTGCCATCAGTGAAGGGGGGGCGGGTTACGAGCAGTACTTC.

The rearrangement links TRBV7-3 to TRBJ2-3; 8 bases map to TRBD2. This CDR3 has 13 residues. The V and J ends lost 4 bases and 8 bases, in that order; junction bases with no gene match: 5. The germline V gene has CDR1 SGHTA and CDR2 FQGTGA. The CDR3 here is CASSSPTSGTQYF. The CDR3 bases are TGTGCCAGCAGCTCCCCCACTAGCGGTACGCAGTATTTT.

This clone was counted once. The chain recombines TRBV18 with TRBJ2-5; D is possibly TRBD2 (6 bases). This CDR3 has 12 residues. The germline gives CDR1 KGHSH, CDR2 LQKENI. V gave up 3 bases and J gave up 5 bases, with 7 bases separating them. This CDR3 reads CASSPEGETQYF. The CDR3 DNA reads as TGTGCCAGCTCACCGGAGGGCGAGACCCAGTACTTC.

CDR3 nucleotide sequence: TGTGCCAGCAGCGTACAGGGGGCCGGTGAAAAACTGTTTTTT. Its protein is CASSVQGAGEKLFF. This chain links TRBV9 with TRBJ1-4; 8 bases agree with TRBD1. J gave up 7 bases and V 1 base, and 3 bases lay outside the gene matches. Germline V gene sequence: CDR1 SGDLS, CDR2 YYNGEE. The CDR3 is 14 amino acids.

CDR3 sequence (DNA): TGTGCCAGCAGTGAATCCGGCGGGCCGGGGGCTGAAGCTTTCTTT. As protein: CASSESGGPGAEAFF. V is TRBV25-1 and J is TRBJ1-1; TRBD1 is a possible D gene (5 bases). CDR1 is MGHDK, CDR2 SYGVNS, per germline. Trimming removed 1 base from V and 6 bases from J, with 15 bases in between. CDR3 size: 15 residues. The full variable domain, rest sourced from reference TRBV25-1 and TRBJ1-1, is EADIYQTPRYLVIGTGKKITLECSQTMGHDKMYWYQQDPGMELHLIHYSYGVNSTEKGDLSSESTVSRIRTEHFPLTLESARPSHTSQYLCASSESGGPGAEAFFGQGTRLTVV.

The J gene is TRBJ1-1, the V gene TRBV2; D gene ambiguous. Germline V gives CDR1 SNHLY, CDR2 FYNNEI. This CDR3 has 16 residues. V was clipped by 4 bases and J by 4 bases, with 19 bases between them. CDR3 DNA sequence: TGTGCCAGCAGTGTCCGGCGAGAACCCCGGGGCACTGAAGCTTTCTTT. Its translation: CASSVRREPRGTEAFF. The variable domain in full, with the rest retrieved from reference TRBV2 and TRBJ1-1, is EPEVTQTPSHQVTQMGQEVILRCVPISNHLYFYWYRQILGQKVEFLVSFYNNEISEKSEIFDDQFSVERPDGSNFTLKIRSTKLEDSAMYFCASSVRREPRGTEAFFGQGTRLTVV.

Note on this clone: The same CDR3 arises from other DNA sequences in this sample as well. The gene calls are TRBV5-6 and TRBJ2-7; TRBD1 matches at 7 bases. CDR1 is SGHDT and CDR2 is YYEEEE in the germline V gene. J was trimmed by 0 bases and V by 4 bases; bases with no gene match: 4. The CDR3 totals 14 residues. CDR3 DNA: TGTGCCAGCAGCCTGGGACAGAGCTCCTACGAGCAGTACTTC. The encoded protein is CASSLGQSSYEQYF.

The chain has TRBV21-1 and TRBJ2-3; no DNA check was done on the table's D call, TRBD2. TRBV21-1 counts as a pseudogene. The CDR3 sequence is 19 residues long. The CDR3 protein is CASSTRTGLAGCGIDTQYF. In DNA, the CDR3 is TGTGCCAGCAGCACCCGCACCGGACTAGCGGGTTGTGGGATAGATACGCAGTATTTT.

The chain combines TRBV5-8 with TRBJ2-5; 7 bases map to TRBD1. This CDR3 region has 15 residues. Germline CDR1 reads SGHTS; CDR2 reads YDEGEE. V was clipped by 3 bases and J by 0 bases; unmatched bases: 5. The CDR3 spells CASSSDRWYQETQYF. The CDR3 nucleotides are TGTGCCAGCAGCTCGGACAGGTGGTACCAAGAGACCCAGTACTTC.

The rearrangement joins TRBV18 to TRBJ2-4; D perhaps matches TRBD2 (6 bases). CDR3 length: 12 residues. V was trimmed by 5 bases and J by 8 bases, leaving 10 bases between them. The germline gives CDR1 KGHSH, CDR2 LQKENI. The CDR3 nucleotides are TGTGCCAGCTCAGGGGGAGGAGACATTCAGTACTTC. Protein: CASSGGGDIQYF. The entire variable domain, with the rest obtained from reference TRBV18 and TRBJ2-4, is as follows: NAGVMQNPRHLVRRRGQEARLRCSPMKGHSHVYWYRQLPEEGLKFMVYLQKENIIDESGMPKERFSAEFPKEGPSILRIQQVVRGDSAAYFCASSGGGDIQYFGAGTRLSVL.

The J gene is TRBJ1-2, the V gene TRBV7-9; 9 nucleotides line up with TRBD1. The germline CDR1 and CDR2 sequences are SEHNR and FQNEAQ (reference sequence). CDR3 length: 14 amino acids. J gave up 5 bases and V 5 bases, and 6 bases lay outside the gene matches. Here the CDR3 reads CASSVDRGEYGYTF. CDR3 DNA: TGTGCCAGCAGCGTGGACAGGGGAGAGTATGGCTACACCTTC. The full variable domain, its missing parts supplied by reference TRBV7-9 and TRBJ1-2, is DTGVSQNPRHKITKRGQNVTFRCDPISEHNRLYWYRQTLGQGPEFLTYFQNEAQLEKSRLLSDRFSAERPKGSFSTLEIQRTEQGDSAMYLCASSVDRGEYGYTFGSGTRLTVV.

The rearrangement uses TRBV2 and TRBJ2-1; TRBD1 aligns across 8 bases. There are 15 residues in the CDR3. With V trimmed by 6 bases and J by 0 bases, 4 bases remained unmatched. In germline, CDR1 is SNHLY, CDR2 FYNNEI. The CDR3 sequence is CASRRQGSSYNEQFF. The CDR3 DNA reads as TGTGCCAGCAGACGACAGGGGAGCTCCTACAATGAGCAGTTCTTC.

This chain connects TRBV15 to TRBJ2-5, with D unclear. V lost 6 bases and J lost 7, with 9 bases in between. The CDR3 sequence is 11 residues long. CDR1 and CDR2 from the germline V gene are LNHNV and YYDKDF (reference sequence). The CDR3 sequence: CATRNRGTQYF. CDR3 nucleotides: TGTGCCACCAGAAATCGCGGGACCCAGTACTTC.

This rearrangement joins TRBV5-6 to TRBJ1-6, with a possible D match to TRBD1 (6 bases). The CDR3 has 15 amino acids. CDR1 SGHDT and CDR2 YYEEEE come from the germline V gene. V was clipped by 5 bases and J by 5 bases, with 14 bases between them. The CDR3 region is CASRGAPGNNSPLHF. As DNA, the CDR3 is TGTGCCAGCAGGGGGGCGCCGGGTAATAATTCACCCCTCCACTTT.

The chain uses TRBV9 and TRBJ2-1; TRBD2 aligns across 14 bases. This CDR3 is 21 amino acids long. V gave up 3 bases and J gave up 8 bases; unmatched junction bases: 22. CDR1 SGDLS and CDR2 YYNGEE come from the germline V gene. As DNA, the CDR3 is TGTGCCAGCAGCGACCGGGACAGCGTGGGACTAGCGGGGGCGGACTCACATGAGCAGTTCTTC. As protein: CASSDRDSVGLAGADSHEQFF.

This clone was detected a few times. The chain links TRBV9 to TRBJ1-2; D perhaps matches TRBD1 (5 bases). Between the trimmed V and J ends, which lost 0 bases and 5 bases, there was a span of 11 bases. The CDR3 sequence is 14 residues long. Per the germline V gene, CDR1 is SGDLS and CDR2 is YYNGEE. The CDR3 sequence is CASSVDQGTYGYTF. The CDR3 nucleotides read TGTGCCAGCAGCGTAGATCAGGGAACTTATGGCTACACCTTC.

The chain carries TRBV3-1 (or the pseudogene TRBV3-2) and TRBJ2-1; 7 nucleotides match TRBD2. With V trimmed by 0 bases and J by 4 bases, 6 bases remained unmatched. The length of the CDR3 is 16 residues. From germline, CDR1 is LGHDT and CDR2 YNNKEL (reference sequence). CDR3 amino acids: CASSQERSGVYNEQFF. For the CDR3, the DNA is TGTGCCAGCAGCCAAGAACGAAGCGGGGTTTACAATGAGCAGTTCTTC.

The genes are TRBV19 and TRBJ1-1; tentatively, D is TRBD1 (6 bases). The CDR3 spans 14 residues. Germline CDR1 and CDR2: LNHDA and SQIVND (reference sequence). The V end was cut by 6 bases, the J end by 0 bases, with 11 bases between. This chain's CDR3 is CASRGRGMNTEAFF. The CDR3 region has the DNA TGTGCCAGTAGAGGCAGGGGCATGAACACTGAAGCTTTCTTT. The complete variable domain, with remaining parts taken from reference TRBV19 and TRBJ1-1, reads DGGITQSPKYLFRKEGQNVTLSCEQNLNHDAMYWYRQDPGQGLRLIYYSQIVNDFQKGDIAEGYSVSREKKESFPLTVTSAQKNPTAFYLCASRGRGMNTEAFFGQGTRLTVV.

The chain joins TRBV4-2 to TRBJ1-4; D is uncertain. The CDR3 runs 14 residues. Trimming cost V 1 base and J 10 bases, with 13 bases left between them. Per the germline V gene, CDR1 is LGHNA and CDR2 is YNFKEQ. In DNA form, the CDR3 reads TGTGCCAGCAGCCAAGCTAATATCGGTGGAAAACTGTTTTTT. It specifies CASSQANIGGKLFF.